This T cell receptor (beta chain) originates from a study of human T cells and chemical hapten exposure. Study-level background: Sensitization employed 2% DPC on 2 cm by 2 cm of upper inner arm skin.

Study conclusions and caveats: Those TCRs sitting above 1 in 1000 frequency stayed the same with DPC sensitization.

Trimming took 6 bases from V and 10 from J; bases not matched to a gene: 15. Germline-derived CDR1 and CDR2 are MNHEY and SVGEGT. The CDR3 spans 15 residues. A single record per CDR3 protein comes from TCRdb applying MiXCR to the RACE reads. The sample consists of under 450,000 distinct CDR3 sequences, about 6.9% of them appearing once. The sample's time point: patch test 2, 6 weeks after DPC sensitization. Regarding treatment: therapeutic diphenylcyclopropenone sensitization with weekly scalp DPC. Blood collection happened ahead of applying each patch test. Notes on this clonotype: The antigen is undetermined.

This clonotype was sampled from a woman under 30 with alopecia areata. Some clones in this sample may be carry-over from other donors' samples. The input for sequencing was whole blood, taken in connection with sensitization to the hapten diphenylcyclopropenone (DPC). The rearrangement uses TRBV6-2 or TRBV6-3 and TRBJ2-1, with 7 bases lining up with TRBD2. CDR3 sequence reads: CASSPEQAAGYEQFF. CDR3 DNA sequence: TGTGCCAGCAGCCCCGAGCAGGCAGCGGGGTACGAGCAGTTCTTC.